Below, one T cell receptor (beta chain) is given with its context. What this receptor recognizes is not known. At one end, the junction sequence differs from germline, possibly due to a read error. The germline V gene sets CDR1 to MNHEY and CDR2 to SVGAGI. The CDR3 measures 15 amino acids from cysteine to phenylalanine. The read is trimmed to its CDR3 DNA, 45 bases read in frame from base 1. These data come from a study of tumor and adjacent non-tumor tissue in lung cancer (dated 2018 in TCRdb). For context, the study as a whole: Patients with adenocarcinoma (over 11), squamous cell carcinoma (2) and small cell lung cancer (1) were included in the cohort. About 30 paired specimens, one tumor and one normal lung sample per patient, were profiled by TCRbeta CDR3 sequencing. The study compared bulk TCRbeta repertoires from lung tumor tissue and matched distant non-tumor lung tissue of some 16 lung cancer patients. In total, sequencing yielded over 95 million productive TCRbeta reads, which works out to an average of approximately 4 million reads per sample. Among the 15 or so patients, ages ranged from about 31 to 85 years, around ten were men and 5 were women, and disease was TNM stage I to III. The full study reports these points: Tumor tissue showed significantly higher TCR diversity (inverse Simpson) than normal lung tissue, at roughly 430 vs 170 (P = 0.0075, Mann-Whitney U test). The methods do not name the sequencing platform or mention unique molecular identifiers. TCR diversity was significantly higher in younger patients, and higher tumor TCR diversity was associated with shorter overall and disease-free survival. With only roughly 14 patients in the cohort, the authors noted that larger samples and more detailed clinical data are needed. The top 100 clones made up a significantly larger cumulative share of the repertoire in normal lung than in tumor tissue. Because peripheral blood was not sequenced, the blood TCRbeta repertoires of the lung cancer patients in the study went unexamined.

Library prep was done by multiplex PCR. TCRdb lists the instrument as Illumina HiSeq 2500. TCRbeta libraries were constructed through three rounds of nested PCR with primers (Table S4) according to protocols adapted from ARM-PCR. Before sequencing, PCR products in the 200-500 bp range were cut out of the gel and cleaned up using the QIAquick gel extraction kit. On the authors' methods: Trimmomatic was used to clean the reads, FLASH merged the cleaned reads into complete CDR3 sequences, and MiTCR assigned the sequences to V(D)J germline segments. Clonal diversity was calculated as the inverse Simpson's index using VDJtools. In-frame sequences lacking a premature stop codon were counted as productive reads. TCRdb itself trimmed the public reads at Q25 with fastp, ran MiXCR and retained productive beta chains. Under each unique CDR3 protein, matching rows form one entry showing the most common genes and DNA. TCRdb's processing, not the authors' own work, is the source of the V and J calls. Present in this sample are some 100,000 distinct CDR3 sequences, roughly two thirds of which were seen just once. The ten largest clones add up to 15% to 20% of the sample.

RNA was isolated from bulk unsorted tissue, and RNA quality was assessed with a NanoDrop ND-1000 and an Agilent 2100. The normal lung samples consisted of distant non-tumor tissue collected more than 3 cm from the tumor edge. All donors had newly diagnosed lung cancer, had not received prior chemotherapy, and were admitted for thoracic surgery in China between August and November 2014. Anyone who had undergone radiotherapy or chemotherapy before, or who had another cancer at the same time, was left out of the study. Surgical tissue pieces of about 1-2.3 cm3 were preserved in RNAlater solution and were kept at -80 degrees C until use.

This sequence uses TRBV6-5 and TRBJ2-7, and the D gene may be TRBD2, 6 bases matching. The sample consisted of distant non-tumor lung tissue. The TCR was taken from a man aged 60 to 69 with non-small cell lung cancer. The DNA sequence is given as TGTGCCAGCAGCCTAGGACTAACGGGAGACTACGAGGAGTACTTC. It translates to CASSLGLTGDYEEYF.